Presented here are 22 T cell receptor beta chains from one specimen sequenced in a study of T cell repertoires in cytomegalovirus infection. Their antigens remain unidentified. TCRdb independently ran MiXCR on the reads; one entry per CDR3 protein. The repertoire holds a few hundred thousand distinct CDR3 sequences, with about 33% as singletons. This specimen was cultured PBMCs, taken from culture after CMV antigen stimulation. These receptor sequences come from a human donor in good health (CMV status not recorded). Some clones in this sample may be carry-over from other donors' samples.

This clonotype has at least ten counts. The chain combines TRBV30 with TRBJ2-1; D gene ambiguous. This CDR3 region has 14 residues. The V end was cut by 1 base, the J end by 0 bases, with 7 bases between. Germline CDR1 and CDR2: GTSNPN and SVGIG (reference sequence). The CDR3 DNA is TGTGCCTGGAGTGGGATGAGCTCCTACAATGAGCAGTTCTTC. This encodes CAWSGMSSYNEQFF.

This clonotype was counted many times. This chain joins TRBV7-3 and TRBJ2-1; 7 nucleotides align to TRBD2. Germline CDR1 and CDR2: SGHTA and FQGTGA. The CDR3 totals 16 residues. V dropped 5 bases and J dropped 7; count of bases not matched to a gene: 14. The CDR3 nucleotides are TGTGCCAGCAGCCGCAAGCGGGGCTACCGGTCAAATGAGCAGTTCTTC. This gives the protein CASSRKRGYRSNEQFF.

Written as DNA, the CDR3 is TGTGCCAGCAGCCCCGGGACAGAGTATAAGCGGGAGCGAACAGATACGCAGTATTTT. It codes for CASSPGTEYKRERTDTQYF. The chain links TRBV28 to TRBJ2-3; perhaps TRBD2 as D (8 bases). Trimming removed 6 bases at V and 3 bases at J, with 28 bases between. Germline V gene sequence: CDR1 MDHEN, CDR2 SYDVKM. This CDR3 is built from 19 residues.

This clonotype was seen repeatedly, ten times or more. The chain carries TRBV7-2 and TRBJ1-1; D gene unclear. Trimming stripped 0 bases from V and 5 bases from J, with 7 bases between. This CDR3 is 13 amino acids long. The germline V gene encodes CDR1 SGHTA and CDR2 FQGNSA. CDR3 loop: CASSLAGRTEAFF. Here the CDR3 DNA reads TGTGCCAGCAGCTTAGCGGGCAGGACTGAAGCTTTCTTT.

The chain joins TRBV7-2 to TRBJ2-7; D is uncertain. V gave up 2 bases and J gave up 3 bases, with 5 bases separating them. Germline V gives CDR1 SGHTA, CDR2 FQGNSA. CDR3 length: 12 residues. The CDR3 here is CASSLMFYEQYF. As DNA, the CDR3 is TGTGCCAGCAGCTTAATGTTCTACGAGCAGTACTTC.

This clonotype turned up a few times. V usage is TRBV11-3 and J usage is TRBJ2-5; 12 positions agree with TRBD2. CDR3 length: 16 residues. CDR1 SGHNT and CDR2 YENEEA come from the germline V gene. The J segment lost 4 bases and the V segment lost 4 bases, leaving 7 bases of the junction unmatched. CDR3 amino acids: CASSCILGLAGETQYF. CDR3 in DNA: TGTGCCAGCAGCTGCATTTTGGGACTAGCGGGAGAGACCCAGTACTTC.

This clonotype has only a few counts. This chain links TRBV10-3 with TRBJ1-2, with D hard to call. V lost 7 bases and J lost 3, with 6 bases in between. From germline, CDR1 is ENHRY and CDR2 SYGVKD. The CDR3 totals 11 residues. CDR3 sequence reads: CAIKTYYGYTF. CDR3 bases: TGTGCCATCAAGACATACTATGGCTACACCTTC.

This clonotype has more than one count but fewer than ten. This chain links TRBV24-1 with TRBJ2-1; D may be TRBD1 or TRBD2 (6 bases each). Trimming stripped 1 base from V and 9 bases from J, with 18 bases between. CDR3 length equals 16 residues. Germline assignment: CDR1 KGHDR and CDR2 SFDVKD. CDR3 nucleotides: TGTGCCACCAGTGATTTACAACGTACCGGAGGGGGTGAGCAGTTCTTC. Amino acids: CATSDLQRTGGGEQFF.

This chain connects TRBV19 to TRBJ1-2, with 10 nucleotides matching TRBD1. Trimming at V came to 9 bases and at J to 0 bases, leaving 7 bases not matched to a gene. Germline CDR1 LNHDA, CDR2 SQIVND (reference sequence). This CDR3 comprises 15 residues. In DNA form, the CDR3 reads TGTGCCAGCCGGGACAGGGGAAGGGCTAACTATGGCTACACCTTC. It specifies CASRDRGRANYGYTF.

This clonotype was seen many times. The rearrangement joins TRBV7-2 to TRBJ1-5, with 7 bases fitting TRBD1. Trimming took 5 bases from V and 3 from J; bases not matched to a gene: 7. The CDR3 is 15 residues long. Germline V gene data show CDR1 as SGHTA and CDR2 as FQGNSA. The CDR3, as DNA: TGTGCCAGCAGCCTAAGACAGGGACTCAATCAGCCCCAGCATTTT. Translation gives CASSLRQGLNQPQHF. Together with reference TRBV7-2 and TRBJ1-5, the CDR3 gives the full variable domain: GAGVSQSPSNKVTEKGKDVELRCDPISGHTALYWYRQSLGQGLEFLIYFQGNSAPDKSGLPSDRFSAERTGGSVSTLTIQRTQQEDSAVYLCASSLRQGLNQPQHFGDGTRLSIL.

This clonotype was observed a handful of times. The CDR3 loop is CASSFRPSGTGELFF. CDR3 nucleotide sequence: TGTGCCAGCAGCTTTAGGCCTAGTGGCACCGGGGAGCTGTTTTTT. The chain carries TRBV11-1 and TRBJ2-2; no firm D call. The CDR3 totals 15 residues. Trimming stripped 3 bases from V and 4 bases from J, with 12 bases between. CDR1 SGHAT and CDR2 FQDESV come from the germline V gene (reference sequence). Full variable domain (rest looked up from reference TRBV11-1 and TRBJ2-2): EAEVAQSPRYKITEKSQAVAFWCDPISGHATLYWYRQILGQGPELLVQFQDESVVDDSQLPKDRFSAERLKGVDSTLKIQPAELGDSAMYLCASSFRPSGTGELFFGEGSRLTVL.

This chain uses TRBV5-6 with TRBJ2-5, with 7 bases matching TRBD2. V shed 0 bases and J 4 bases; nucleotides not matched to a gene: 3. CDR3 length: 14 residues. CDR1 and CDR2 from the germline V gene are SGHDT and YYEEEE. The CDR3 reads CASSLVIAGETQYF. The CDR3 coding sequence is TGTGCCAGCAGCTTGGTGATAGCGGGAGAGACCCAGTACTTC. Supplemented by reference TRBV5-6 and TRBJ2-5, the full variable domain reads DAGVTQSPTHLIKTRGQQVTLRCSPKSGHDTVSWYQQALGQGPQFIFQYYEEEERQRGNFPDRFSGHQFPNYSSELNVNALLLGDSALYLCASSLVIAGETQYFGPGTRLLVL.

The chain links TRBV6-2 or TRBV6-3 to TRBJ2-7; 7 bases line up with TRBD1. Trimming took 0 bases from V and 3 from J; bases not matched to a gene: 2. Germline V gene lookup returns CDR1 MNHEY and CDR2 SVGEGT. The CDR3 has 14 residues. CDR3 sequence: CASSYSAGGYEQYV. The CDR3 nucleotides read TGTGCCAGCAGTTACTCGGCAGGGGGCTACGAGCAGTACGTC.

The rearrangement joins TRBV3-1 to TRBJ1-4; D is perhaps TRBD1 (6 bases). CDR1 is LGHDT, CDR2 YNNKEL, per germline (reference sequence). The CDR3 contains 16 residues. V lost 1 base, J lost 8 bases, and 17 bases lay in between. CDR3 sequence reads: CASSQVLPGAREKLFF. CDR3 in DNA: TGTGCCAGCAGCCAAGTCCTCCCGGGGGCGCGGGAAAAACTGTTTTTT.

The chain joins TRBV12-3 or TRBV12-4 to TRBJ2-4, with 7 nucleotides matching TRBD1. The CDR3 consists of 16 residues. After removal of 8 bases from V and 0 bases from J, the junction contained 10 bases not matched to a gene. In DNA, the CDR3 is TGTGCCAGCTCCCGGGACAGAGACCTAGCCAAAAACATTCAGTACTTC. Its protein product is CASSRDRDLAKNIQYF.

The chain is built from TRBV6-5 and TRBJ2-1; 8 bases align to TRBD1. Germline CDR1 and CDR2: MNHEY and SVGAGI. The CDR3 contains 15 residues. The trim removed 6 bases at V and 2 bases at J, leaving 6 bases unmatched. The chain's CDR3 is CASSFTGGAYNEQFF. For the CDR3, the DNA is TGTGCCAGCAGCTTTACAGGGGGAGCCTACAATGAGCAGTTCTTC.

The V gene is TRBV6-8, the J gene TRBJ1-4; 8 nucleotides align to TRBD1. This CDR3 has 18 residues. The germline gives CDR1 MNHGY, CDR2 SAAAGT. J gave up 0 bases and V 7 bases, and 13 bases lay outside the gene matches. The CDR3 DNA sequence: TGTGCCAGCACCAGATTCGGACAGGGAGGATCAACTAATGAAAAACTGTTTTTT. This encodes CASTRFGQGGSTNEKLFF.

The chain recombines TRBV6-8 with TRBJ2-5; TRBD2 might be the D (7 bases). The CDR3 is 14 residues long. Looked up from germline, CDR1 is MNHGY and CDR2 is SAAAGT. Trimming stripped 2 bases from V and 5 bases from J, with 12 bases between. This CDR3 is CASSYGGRGETQYF. The CDR3 nucleotides read TGTGCCAGCAGTTACGGGGGGAGGGGGGAGACCCAGTACTTC.

This clonotype was recorded a few times. The CDR3 region has the DNA TGTGCCAGCAGCGACAGGACAGGGGAGACCTACGAGCAGTACTTC. Its protein is CASSDRTGETYEQYF. The chain is built from TRBV11-1 and TRBJ2-7; 9 bases agree with TRBD1. This CDR3 region has 15 residues. CDR1 and CDR2 from the germline V gene are SGHAT and FQDESV (reference sequence). V shed 5 bases and J 2 bases; nucleotides not matched to a gene: 7.

V usage is TRBV11-2 and J usage is TRBJ2-1, with TRBD2 matching 8 bases. Germline V gene lookup returns CDR1 SGHAT and CDR2 FQNNGV. This CDR3 is 13 amino acids long. The V and J ends lost 7 bases and 8 bases, in that order; junction bases with no gene match: 7. This chain's CDR3 is CASIKSGRDEQFF. The DNA for the CDR3 is TGTGCCAGCATAAAAAGCGGGAGAGATGAGCAGTTCTTC.

The chain combines TRBV7-2 with TRBJ2-1; D remains ambiguous. Trimming stripped 5 bases from V and 0 bases from J, with 11 bases between. The CDR3 consists of 15 residues. The germline CDR1 and CDR2 sequences are SGHTA and FQGNSA. The CDR3 DNA is TGTGCCAGCAGCCGTACTGAGAGCTCCTACAATGAGCAGTTCTTC. It yields the protein CASSRTESSYNEQFF.

This clonotype was seen once. This chain uses TRBV4-3 with TRBJ2-3; D is possibly TRBD1 (5 bases). Per the germline V gene, CDR1 is LGHNA and CDR2 is YSLEER. V was clipped by 0 bases and J by 10 bases, with 14 bases between them. This CDR3 has 14 residues. The CDR3, as DNA: TGCGCCAGCAGCCAAGATCTAGACAGCCTATCGCAGTATTTT. It codes for CASSQDLDSLSQYF.